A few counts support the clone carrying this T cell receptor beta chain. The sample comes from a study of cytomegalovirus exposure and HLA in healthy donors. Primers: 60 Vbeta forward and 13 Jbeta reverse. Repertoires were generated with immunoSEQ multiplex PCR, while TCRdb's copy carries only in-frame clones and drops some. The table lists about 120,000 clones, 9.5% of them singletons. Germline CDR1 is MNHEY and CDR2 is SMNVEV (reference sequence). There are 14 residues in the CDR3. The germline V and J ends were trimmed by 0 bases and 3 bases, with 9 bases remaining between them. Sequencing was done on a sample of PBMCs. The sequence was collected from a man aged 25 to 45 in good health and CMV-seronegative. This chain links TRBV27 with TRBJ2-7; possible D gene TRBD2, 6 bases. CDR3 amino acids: CASSLSTGDYEQYF. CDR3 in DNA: TGTGCCAGCAGTTTATCGACGGGGGACTACGAGCAGTACTTC.